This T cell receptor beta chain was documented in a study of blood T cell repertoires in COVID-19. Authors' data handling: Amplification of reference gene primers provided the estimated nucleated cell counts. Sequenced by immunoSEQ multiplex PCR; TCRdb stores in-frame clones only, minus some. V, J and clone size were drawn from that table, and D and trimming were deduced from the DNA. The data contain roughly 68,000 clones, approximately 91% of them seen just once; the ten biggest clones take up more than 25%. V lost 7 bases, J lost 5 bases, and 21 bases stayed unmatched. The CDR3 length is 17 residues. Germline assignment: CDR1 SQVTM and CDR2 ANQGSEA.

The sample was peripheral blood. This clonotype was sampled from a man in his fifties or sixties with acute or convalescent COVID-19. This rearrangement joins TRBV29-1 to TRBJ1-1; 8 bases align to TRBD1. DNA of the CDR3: TGCAGCGCAATCACGCTAACAGGGGGGAAGGGAGGTACTGAAGCTTTCTTT. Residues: CSAITLTGGKGGTEAFF.